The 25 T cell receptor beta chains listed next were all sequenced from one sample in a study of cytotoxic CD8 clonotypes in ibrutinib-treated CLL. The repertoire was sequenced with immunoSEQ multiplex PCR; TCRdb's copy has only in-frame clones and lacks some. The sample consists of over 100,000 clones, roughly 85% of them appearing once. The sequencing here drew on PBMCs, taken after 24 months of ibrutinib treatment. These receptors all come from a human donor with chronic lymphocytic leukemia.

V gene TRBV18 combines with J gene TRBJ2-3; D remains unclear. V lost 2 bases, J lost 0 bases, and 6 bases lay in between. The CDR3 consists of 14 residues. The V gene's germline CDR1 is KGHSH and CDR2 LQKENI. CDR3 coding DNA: TGTGCCAGCTCACCATTGGACAGCACAGATACGCAGTATTTT. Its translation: CASSPLDSTDTQYF.

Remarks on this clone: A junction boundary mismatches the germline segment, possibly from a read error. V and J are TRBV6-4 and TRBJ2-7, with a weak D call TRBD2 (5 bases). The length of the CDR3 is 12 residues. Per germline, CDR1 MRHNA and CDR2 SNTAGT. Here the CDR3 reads CASSAAVIPGGF. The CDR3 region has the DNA TGTGCCAGCAGTGCCGCCGTGATCCCAGGAGGCTTC.

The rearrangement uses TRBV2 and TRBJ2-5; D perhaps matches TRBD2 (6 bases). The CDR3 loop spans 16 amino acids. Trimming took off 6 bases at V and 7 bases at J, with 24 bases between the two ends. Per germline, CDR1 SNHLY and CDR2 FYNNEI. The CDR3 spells CASSQGSREAQRTQYF. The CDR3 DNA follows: TGTGCCAGCAGCCAAGGGTCGAGGGAGGCTCAGAGGACCCAGTACTTC.

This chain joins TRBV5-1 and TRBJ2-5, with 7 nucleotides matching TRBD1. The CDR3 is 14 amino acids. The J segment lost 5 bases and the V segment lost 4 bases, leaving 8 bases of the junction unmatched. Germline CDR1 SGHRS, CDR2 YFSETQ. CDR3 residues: CASSDTGAGETQYF. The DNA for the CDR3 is TGCGCCAGCAGCGATACAGGGGCCGGTGAGACCCAGTACTTC.

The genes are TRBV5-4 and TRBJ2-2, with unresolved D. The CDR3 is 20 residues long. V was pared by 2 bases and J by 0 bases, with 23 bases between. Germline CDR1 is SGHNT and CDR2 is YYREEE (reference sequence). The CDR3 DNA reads TGTGCCAGCAGCTTTTCTCGGATCCATAGGGCCCTTACGAACACCGGGGAGCTGTTTTTT. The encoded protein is CASSFSRIHRALTNTGELFF.

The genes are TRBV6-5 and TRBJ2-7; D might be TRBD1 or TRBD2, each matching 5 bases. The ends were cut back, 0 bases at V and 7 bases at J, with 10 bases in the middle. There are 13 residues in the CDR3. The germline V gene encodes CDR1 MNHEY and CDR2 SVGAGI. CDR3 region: CASSYSGGGEQYF. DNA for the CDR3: TGTGCCAGCAGTTACTCGGGTGGGGGAGAGCAGTACTTC.

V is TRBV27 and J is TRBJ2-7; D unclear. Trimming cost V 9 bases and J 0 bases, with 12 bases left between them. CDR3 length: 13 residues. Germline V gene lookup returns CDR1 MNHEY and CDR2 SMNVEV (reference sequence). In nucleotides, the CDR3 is TGTGCCAGTAAAATAGGCGGCTCCTACGAGCAGTACTTC. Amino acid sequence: CASKIGGSYEQYF.

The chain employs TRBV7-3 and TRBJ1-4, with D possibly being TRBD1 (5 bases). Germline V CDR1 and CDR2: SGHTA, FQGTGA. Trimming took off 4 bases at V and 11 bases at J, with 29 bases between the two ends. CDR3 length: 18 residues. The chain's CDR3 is CASSSTFDTGERSRKLFF. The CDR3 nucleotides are TGTGCCAGCAGCTCAACCTTTGACACAGGAGAAAGGTCGCGGAAACTGTTTTTT.

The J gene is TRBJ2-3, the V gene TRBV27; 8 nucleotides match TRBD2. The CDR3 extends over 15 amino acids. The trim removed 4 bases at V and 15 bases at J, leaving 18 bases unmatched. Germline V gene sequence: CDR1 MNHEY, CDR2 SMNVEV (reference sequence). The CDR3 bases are TGTGCCAGCAGTTCAGCGGCCGTCGTTAGCGGGGCCCATTATTTT. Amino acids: CASSSAAVVSGAHYF.

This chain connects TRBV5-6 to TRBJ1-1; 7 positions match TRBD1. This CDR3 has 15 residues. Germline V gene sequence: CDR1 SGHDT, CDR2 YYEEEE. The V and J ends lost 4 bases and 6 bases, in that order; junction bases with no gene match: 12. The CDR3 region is CASSLMDRTDSEAFF. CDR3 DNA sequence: TGTGCCAGCAGCCTCATGGACAGGACGGATTCTGAAGCTTTCTTT.

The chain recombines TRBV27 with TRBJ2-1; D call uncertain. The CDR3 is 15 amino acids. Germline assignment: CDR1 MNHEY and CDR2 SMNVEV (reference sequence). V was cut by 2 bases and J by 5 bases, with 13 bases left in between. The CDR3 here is CASSLERLTNNEQFF. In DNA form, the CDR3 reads TGTGCCAGCAGTTTAGAACGGCTAACTAACAATGAGCAGTTCTTC.

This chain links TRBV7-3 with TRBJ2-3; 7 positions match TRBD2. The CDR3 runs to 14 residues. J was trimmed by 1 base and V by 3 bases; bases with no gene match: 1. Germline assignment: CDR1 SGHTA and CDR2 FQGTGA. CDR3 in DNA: TGTGCCAGCAGCTTTCGGGAGGGCACAGATACGCAGTATTTT. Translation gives CASSFREGTDTQYF.

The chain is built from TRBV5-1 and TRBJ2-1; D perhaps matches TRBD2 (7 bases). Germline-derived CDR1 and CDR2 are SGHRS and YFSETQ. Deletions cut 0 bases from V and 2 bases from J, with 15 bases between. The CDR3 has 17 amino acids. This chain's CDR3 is CASSLADPGGPYNEQFF. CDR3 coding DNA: TGCGCCAGCAGCTTGGCCGATCCGGGGGGCCCCTACAATGAGCAGTTCTTC.

The CDR3 nucleotides are TGTGCCAGCAGCCTTGGCTGGACCTCCTACGAGCAGTACTTC. Protein product: CASSLGWTSYEQYF. The gene calls are TRBV14 and TRBJ2-7; D is unresolved. The ends were cut back, 4 bases at V and 0 bases at J, with 10 bases in the middle. The CDR3 length is 14 residues. The germline V gene has CDR1 SGHDN and CDR2 FVKESK.

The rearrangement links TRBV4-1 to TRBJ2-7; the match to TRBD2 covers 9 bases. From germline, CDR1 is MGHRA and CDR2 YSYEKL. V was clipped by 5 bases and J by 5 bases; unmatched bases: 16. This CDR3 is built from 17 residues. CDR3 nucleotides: TGCGCCAGCAGCAAACAAGGCGGTAGCGGGAGTGCCGACGAGCAGTACTTC. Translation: CASSKQGGSGSADEQYF.

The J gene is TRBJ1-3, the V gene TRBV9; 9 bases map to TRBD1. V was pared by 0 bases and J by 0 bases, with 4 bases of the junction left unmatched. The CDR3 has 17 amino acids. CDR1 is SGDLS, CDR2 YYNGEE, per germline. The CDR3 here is CASSVAGQGYSGNTIYF. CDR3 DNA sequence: TGTGCCAGCAGCGTAGCAGGACAGGGGTACTCTGGAAACACCATATATTTT. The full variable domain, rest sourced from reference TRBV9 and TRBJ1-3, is DSGVTQTPKHLITATGQRVTLRCSPRSGDLSVYWYQQSLDQGLQFLIQYYNGEERAKGNILERFSAQQFPDLHSELNLSSLELGDSALYFCASSVAGQGYSGNTIYFGEGSWLTVV.

DNA for the CDR3: TGTGCCAGCAGCCCGGGCAGCCACGAGCAGTACTTC. Protein product: CASSPGSHEQYF. V and J are TRBV6-5 and TRBJ2-7; no definite D call. From germline, CDR1 is MNHEY and CDR2 SVGAGI. Trimming cost V 6 bases and J 5 bases, with 11 bases left between them. The CDR3 consists of 12 residues.

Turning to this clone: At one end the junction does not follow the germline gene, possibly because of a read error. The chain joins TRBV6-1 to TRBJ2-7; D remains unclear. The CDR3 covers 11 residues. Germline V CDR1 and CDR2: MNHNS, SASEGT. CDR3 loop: CASSGTSLPHF. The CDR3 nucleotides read TGTGCCAGCAGTGGTACATCCCTACCTCACTTC.

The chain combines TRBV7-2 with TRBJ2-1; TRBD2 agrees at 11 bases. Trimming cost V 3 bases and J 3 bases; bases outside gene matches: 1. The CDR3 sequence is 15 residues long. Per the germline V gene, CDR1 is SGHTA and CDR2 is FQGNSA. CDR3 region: CASSLTSGDYNEQFF. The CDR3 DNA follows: TGTGCCAGCAGCTTGACTAGCGGGGACTACAATGAGCAGTTCTTC.

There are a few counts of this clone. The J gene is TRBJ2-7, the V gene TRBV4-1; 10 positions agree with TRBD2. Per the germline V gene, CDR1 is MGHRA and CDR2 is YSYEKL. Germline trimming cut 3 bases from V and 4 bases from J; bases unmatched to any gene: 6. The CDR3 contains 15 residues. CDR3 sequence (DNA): TGCGCCAGCAGCCATATGCTAGCGGGAGCGTACGAGCAGTACTTC. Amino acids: CASSHMLAGAYEQYF.

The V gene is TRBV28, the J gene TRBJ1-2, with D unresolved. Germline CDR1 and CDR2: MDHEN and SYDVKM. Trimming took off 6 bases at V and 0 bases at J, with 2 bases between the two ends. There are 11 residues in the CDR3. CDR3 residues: CASRTNYGYTF. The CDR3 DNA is TGTGCCAGCAGGACTAACTATGGCTACACCTTC.

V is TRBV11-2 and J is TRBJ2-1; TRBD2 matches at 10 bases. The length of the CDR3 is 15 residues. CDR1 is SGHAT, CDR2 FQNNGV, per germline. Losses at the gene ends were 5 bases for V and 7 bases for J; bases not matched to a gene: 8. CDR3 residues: CASSRLAGARNEQFF. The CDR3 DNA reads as TGTGCCAGCAGCCGCCTAGCGGGAGCAAGGAATGAGCAGTTCTTC.

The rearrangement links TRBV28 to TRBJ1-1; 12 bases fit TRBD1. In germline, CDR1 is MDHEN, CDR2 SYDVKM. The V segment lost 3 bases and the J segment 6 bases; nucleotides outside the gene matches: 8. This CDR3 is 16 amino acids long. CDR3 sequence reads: CASSLLPGQGAPEAFF. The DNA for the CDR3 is TGTGCCAGCAGTTTGCTCCCGGGACAGGGGGCCCCTGAAGCTTTCTTT.

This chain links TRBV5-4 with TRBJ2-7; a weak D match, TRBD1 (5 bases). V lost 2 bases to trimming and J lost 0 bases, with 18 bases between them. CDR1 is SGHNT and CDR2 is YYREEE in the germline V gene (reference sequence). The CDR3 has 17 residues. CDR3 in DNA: TGTGCCAGCAGCTTTTACGGTTGGGGCCGGAGCTCCTACGAGCAGTACTTC. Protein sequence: CASSFYGWGRSSYEQYF.

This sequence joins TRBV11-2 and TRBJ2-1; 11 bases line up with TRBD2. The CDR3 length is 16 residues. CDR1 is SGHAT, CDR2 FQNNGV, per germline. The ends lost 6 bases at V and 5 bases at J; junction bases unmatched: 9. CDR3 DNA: TGTGCCAGCAGGCCCTTAGCGGGAGGGGCTCACAATGAGCAGTTCTTC. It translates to CASRPLAGGAHNEQFF. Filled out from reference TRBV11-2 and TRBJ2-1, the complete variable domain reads EAGVAQSPRYKIIEKRQSVAFWCNPISGHATLYWYQQILGQGPKLLIQFQNNGVVDDSQLPKDRFSAERLKGVDSTLKIQPAKLEDSAVYLCASRPLAGGAHNEQFFGPGTRLTVL.